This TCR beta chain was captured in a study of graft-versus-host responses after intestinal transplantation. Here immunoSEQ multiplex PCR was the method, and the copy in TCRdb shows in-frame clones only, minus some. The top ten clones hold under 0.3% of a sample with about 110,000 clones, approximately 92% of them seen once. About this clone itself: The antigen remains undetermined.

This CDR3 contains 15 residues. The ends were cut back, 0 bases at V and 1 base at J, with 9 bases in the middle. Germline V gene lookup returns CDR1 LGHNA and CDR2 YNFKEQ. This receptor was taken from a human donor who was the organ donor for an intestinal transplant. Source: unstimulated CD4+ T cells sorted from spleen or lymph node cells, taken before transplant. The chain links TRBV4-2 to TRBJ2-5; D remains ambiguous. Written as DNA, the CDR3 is TGTGCCAGCAGCCAAGATGGAACTCGCCAAGAGACCCAGTACTTC. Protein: CASSQDGTRQETQYF.